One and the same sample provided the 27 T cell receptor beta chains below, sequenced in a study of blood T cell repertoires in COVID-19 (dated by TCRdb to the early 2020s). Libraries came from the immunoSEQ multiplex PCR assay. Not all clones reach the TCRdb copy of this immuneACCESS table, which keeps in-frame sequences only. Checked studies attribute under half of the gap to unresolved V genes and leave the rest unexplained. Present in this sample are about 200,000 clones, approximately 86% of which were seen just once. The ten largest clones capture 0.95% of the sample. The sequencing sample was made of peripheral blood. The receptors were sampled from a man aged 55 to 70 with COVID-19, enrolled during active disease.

The CDR3 DNA sequence: TGTGCCAGCAGCGCCTCAGGGGGCGCCTACAATGAGCAGTTCTTC. This sequence encodes CASSASGGAYNEQFF. The genes are TRBV11-3 and TRBJ2-1; 8 nucleotides align to TRBD1. Looked up from germline, CDR1 is SGHNT and CDR2 is YENEEA. V was clipped by 5 bases and J by 2 bases; unmatched bases: 5. The CDR3 spans 15 residues.

The CDR3 sequence: CASSFQGVDEKLFF. CDR3 coding DNA: TGTGCCAGCAGCTTTCAGGGGGTAGATGAAAAACTGTTTTTT. The chain couples TRBV5-4 to TRBJ1-4; 7 positions match TRBD1. Germline trimming cut 2 bases from V and 6 bases from J; bases unmatched to any gene: 4. The CDR3 consists of 14 residues. CDR1 is SGHNT and CDR2 is YYREEE in the germline V gene (reference sequence).

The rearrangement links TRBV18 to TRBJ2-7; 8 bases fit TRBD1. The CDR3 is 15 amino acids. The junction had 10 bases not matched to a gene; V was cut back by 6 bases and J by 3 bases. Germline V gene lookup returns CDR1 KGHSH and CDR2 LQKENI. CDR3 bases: TGTGCCAGCTCTCTCGGACAGGGTTACTTCTACGAGCAGTACTTC. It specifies CASSLGQGYFYEQYF.

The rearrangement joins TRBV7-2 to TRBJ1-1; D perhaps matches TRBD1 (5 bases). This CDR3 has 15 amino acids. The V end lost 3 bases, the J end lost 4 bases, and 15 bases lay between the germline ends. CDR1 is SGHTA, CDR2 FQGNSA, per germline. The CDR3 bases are TGTGCCAGCAGCTTTACCCTGGACACGGTCACTGAAGCTTTCTTT. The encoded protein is CASSFTLDTVTEAFF.

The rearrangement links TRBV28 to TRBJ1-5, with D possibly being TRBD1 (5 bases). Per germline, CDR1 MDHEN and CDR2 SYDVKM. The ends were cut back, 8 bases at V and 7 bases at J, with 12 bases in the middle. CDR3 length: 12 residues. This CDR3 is CASRGGVQPQHF. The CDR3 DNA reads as TGTGCCAGCCGTGGGGGGGTGCAGCCCCAGCATTTT.

The DNA of the CDR3 is TGCGCCAGCAGCTTGGAAGGGGCCAATCAGCCCCAGCATTTT. Translating it yields CASSLEGANQPQHF. The chain is built from TRBV5-1 and TRBJ1-5, with a weak D call TRBD1 (5 bases). Trimming shortened V by 0 bases and J by 3 bases, and 7 bases separated the two germline ends. CDR3 length: 14 residues. Germline loops: CDR1 SGHRS, CDR2 YFSETQ.

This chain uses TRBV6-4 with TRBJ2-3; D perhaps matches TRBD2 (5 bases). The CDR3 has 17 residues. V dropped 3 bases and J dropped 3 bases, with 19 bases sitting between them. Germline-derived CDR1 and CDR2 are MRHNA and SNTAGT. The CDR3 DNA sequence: TGTGCCAGCAGTGATCGGCCAGTGGGAGATGGTACAGATACGCAGTATTTT. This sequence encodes CASSDRPVGDGTDTQYF.

The CDR3 loop reads CASSLQGVEAFF. DNA of the CDR3: TGTGCCAGCAGTTTGCAGGGGGTTGAAGCTTTCTTT. The chain recombines TRBV6-5 with TRBJ1-1; TRBD1 matches at 7 bases. The CDR3 contains 12 residues. The V segment lost 4 bases and the J segment 7 bases; nucleotides outside the gene matches: 3. From germline, CDR1 is MNHEY and CDR2 SVGAGI.

The CDR3, as DNA: TGTGCCACCAGCAGAGAACCAGCCGGGGAGCTGTTTTTT. Translated, it gives CATSREPAGELFF. V gene TRBV15 combines with J gene TRBJ2-2, with D hard to call. The CDR3 is 13 amino acids. Germline V gene lookup returns CDR1 LNHNV and CDR2 YYDKDF (reference sequence). V was shortened by 0 bases and J by 6 bases, with 5 bases between the two germline ends.

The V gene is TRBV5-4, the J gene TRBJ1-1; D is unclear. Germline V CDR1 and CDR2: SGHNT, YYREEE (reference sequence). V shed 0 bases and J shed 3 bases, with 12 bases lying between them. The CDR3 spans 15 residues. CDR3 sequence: CASSLAGSLDTEAFF. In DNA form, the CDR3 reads TGTGCCAGCAGCTTGGCGGGGTCCCTGGACACTGAAGCTTTCTTT.

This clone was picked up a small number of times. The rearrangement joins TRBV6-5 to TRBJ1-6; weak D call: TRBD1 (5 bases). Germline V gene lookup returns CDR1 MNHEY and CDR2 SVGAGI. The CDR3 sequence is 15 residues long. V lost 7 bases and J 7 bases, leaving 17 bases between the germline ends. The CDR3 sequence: CASTRGGEGNSPLHF. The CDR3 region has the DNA TGTGCCAGCACCCGAGGAGGGGAAGGGAATTCACCCCTCCACTTT.

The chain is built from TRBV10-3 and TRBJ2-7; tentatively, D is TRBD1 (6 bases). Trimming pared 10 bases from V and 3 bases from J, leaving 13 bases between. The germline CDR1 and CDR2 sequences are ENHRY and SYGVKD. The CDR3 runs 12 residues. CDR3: CATQDSSYEQYF. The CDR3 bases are TGTGCCACCCAGGACAGTAGCTACGAGCAGTACTTC.

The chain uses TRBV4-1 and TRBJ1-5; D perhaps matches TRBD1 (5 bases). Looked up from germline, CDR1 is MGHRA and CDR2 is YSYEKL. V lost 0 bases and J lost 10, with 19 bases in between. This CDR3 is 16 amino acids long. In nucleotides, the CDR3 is TGCGCCAGCAGCCAAGAGGGGGGGAACAGAATCCGACCCCAGCATTTT. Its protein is CASSQEGGNRIRPQHF.

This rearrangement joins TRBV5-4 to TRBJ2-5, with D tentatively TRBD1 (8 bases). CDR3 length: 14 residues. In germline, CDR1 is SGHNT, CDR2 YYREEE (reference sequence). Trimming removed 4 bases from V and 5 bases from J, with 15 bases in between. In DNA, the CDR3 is TGTGCCAGCAGCAAACAGGGGGGGGGTGAGACCCAGTACTTC. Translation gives CASSKQGGGETQYF.

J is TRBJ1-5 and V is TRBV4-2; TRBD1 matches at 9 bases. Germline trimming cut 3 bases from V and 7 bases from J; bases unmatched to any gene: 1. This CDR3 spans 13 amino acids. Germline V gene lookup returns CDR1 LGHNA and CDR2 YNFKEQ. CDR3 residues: CASSQGQGQPQHF. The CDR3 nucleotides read TGTGCCAGCAGCCAGGGACAGGGCCAGCCCCAGCATTTT.

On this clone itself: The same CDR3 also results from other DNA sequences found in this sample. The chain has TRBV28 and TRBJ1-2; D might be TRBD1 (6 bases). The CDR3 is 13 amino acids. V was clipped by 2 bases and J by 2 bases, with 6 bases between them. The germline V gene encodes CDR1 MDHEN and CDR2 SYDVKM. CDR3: CASSLQGNYGYTF. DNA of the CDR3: TGTGCCAGCAGTTTACAGGGGAACTATGGCTACACCTTC.

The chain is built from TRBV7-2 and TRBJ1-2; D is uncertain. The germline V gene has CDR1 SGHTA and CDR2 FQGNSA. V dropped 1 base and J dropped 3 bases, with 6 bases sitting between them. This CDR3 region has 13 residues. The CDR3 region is CASSLGGYYGYTF. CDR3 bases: TGTGCCAGCAGCTTAGGCGGGTACTATGGCTACACCTTC.

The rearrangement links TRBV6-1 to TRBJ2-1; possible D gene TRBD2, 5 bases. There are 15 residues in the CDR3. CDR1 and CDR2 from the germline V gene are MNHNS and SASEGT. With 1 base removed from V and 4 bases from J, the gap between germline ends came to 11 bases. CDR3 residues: CASSEDSGLYNEQFF. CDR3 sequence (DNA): TGTGCCAGCAGTGAAGACAGCGGTCTTTACAATGAGCAGTTCTTC.

The CDR3 reads CASSYSVTMNNYGYTF. The CDR3 nucleotides read TGTGCCAGCAGTTACTCTGTGACAATGAATAACTATGGCTACACCTTC. This sequence joins TRBV6-2 or TRBV6-3 and TRBJ1-2, with D hard to call. V lost 0 bases and J 1 base, leaving 12 bases between the germline ends. Germline-derived CDR1 and CDR2 are MNHEY and SVGEGT. The CDR3 has 16 residues.

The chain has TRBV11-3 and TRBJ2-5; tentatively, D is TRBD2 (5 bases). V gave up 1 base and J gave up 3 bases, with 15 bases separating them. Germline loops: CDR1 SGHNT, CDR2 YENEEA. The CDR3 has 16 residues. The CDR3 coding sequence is TGTGCCAGCAGCTTAGGAGGAGGTACAAAAGAAGAGACCCAGTACTTC. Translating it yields CASSLGGGTKEETQYF.

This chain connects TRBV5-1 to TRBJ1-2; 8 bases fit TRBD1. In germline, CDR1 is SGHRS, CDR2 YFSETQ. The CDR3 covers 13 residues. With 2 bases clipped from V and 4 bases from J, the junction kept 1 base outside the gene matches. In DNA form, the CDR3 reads TGCGCCAGCAGCTTCGGGACAGGCTATGGCTACACCTTC. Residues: CASSFGTGYGYTF.

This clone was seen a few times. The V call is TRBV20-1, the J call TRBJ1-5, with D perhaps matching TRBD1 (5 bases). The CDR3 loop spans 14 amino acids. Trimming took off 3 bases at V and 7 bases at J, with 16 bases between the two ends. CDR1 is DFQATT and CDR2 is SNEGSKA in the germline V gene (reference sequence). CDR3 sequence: CSASEGGGEQPQHF. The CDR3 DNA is TGCAGTGCTAGTGAGGGCGGGGGGGAACAGCCCCAGCATTTT.

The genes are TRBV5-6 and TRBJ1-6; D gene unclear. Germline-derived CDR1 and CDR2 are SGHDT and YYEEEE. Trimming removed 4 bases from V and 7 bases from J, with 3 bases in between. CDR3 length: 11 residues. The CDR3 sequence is CASSQNSPLHF. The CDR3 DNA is TGTGCCAGCAGCCAGAATTCACCCCTCCACTTT.

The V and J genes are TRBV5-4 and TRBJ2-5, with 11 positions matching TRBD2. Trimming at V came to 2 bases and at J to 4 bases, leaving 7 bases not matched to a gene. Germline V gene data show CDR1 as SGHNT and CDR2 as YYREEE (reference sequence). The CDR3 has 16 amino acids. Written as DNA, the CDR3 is TGTGCCAGCAGCTTCGGGACTAGCGGATTTCCAGAGACCCAGTACTTC. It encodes CASSFGTSGFPETQYF.

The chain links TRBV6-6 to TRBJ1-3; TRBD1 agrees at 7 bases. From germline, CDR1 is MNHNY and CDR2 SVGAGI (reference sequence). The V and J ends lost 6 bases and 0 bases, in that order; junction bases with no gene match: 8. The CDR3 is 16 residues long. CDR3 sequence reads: CASRPSGTASGNTIYF. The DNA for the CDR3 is TGTGCCAGCAGACCCTCCGGGACAGCCTCTGGAAACACCATATATTTT.

The CDR3 nucleotides are TGTGCCAGCAGCGTTCGACTCACAGATACGCAGTATTTT. This gives the protein CASSVRLTDTQYF. The rearrangement joins TRBV7-2 to TRBJ2-3, with D unresolved. In germline, CDR1 is SGHTA, CDR2 FQGNSA. The CDR3 is 13 amino acids. With 5 bases removed from V and 2 bases from J, the gap between germline ends came to 8 bases.

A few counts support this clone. CDR3 loop: CASSRGQNTYGYTF. CDR3 coding DNA: TGTGCCAGCAGCCGTGGACAGAATACCTATGGCTACACCTTC. This rearrangement joins TRBV5-6 to TRBJ1-2; possible D gene TRBD1, 6 bases. Per germline, CDR1 SGHDT and CDR2 YYEEEE. This CDR3 contains 14 residues. V shed 4 bases and J shed 4 bases, with 14 bases lying between them.